This T cell receptor (beta chain) was found in a study of spatial heterogeneity in lung cancer. Overall study findings and caveats: At tumor resection, ubiquitous expanded TCRs were detected in blood more often than later.

Germline V CDR1 and CDR2: LGHDT, YNNKEL (reference sequence). V dropped 4 bases and J dropped 3; count of bases not matched to a gene: 8. This CDR3 has 15 amino acids. Single TCR cDNA molecules each had their own unique molecular identifier. TCRdb re-analysed the 5' RACE reads in MiXCR, keeping a single row per CDR3 protein. The sample holds some 100,000 distinct CDR3 sequences, about 9.4% seen once. Sample time point: sample taken at primary tumor resection. Whole RNA was taken from tumor, nontumor lung or frozen PBMC; it was then sequenced unsorted. This clonotype was counted at least ten times. No antigen is known for it.

Sequenced here: PBMCs, sampled at surgery. This clonotype originated in a male donor with early-stage non-small cell lung cancer. This sequence joins TRBV3-1 and TRBJ2-5; 7 bases fit TRBD2. The CDR3 DNA follows: TGTGCCAGCAGCCCTTACGGGGGGACTAAAGAGACCCAGTACTTC. Protein: CASSPYGGTKETQYF.